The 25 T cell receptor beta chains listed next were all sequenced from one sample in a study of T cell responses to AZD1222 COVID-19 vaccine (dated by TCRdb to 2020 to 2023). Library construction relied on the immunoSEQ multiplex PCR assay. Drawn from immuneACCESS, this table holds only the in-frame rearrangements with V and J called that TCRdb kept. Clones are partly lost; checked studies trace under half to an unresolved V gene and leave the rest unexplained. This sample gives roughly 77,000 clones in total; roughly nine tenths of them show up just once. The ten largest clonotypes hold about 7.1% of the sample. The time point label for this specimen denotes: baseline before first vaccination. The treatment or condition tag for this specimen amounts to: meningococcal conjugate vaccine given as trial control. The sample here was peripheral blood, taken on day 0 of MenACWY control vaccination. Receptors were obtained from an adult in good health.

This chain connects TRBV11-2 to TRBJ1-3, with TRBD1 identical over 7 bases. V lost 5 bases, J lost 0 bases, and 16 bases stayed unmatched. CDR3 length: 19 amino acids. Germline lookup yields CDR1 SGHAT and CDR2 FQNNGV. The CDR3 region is CASSARDSILSISGNTIYF. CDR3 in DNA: TGTGCCAGCAGCGCCAGGGACAGCATACTATCCATCTCTGGAAACACCATATATTTT.

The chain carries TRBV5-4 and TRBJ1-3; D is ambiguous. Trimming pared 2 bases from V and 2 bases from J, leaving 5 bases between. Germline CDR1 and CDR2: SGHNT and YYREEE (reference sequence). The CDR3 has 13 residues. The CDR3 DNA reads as TGTGCCAGCAGCTTCGGGACTGGAAACACCATATATTTT. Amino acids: CASSFGTGNTIYF.

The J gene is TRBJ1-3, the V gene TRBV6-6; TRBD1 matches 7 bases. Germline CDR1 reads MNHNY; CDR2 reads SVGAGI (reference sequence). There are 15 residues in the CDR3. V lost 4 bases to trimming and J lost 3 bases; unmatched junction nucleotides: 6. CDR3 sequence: CASSFDRARGNTIYF. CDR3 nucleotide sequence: TGTGCCAGCAGTTTCGACAGGGCTCGTGGAAACACCATATATTTT.

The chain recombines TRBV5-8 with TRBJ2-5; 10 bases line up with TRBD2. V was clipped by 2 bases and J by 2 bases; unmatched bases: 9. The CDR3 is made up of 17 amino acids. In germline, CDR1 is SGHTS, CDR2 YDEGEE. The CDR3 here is CASSFALAGARQETQYF. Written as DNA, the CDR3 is TGTGCCAGCAGCTTTGCTCTAGCGGGAGCGCGGCAAGAGACCCAGTACTTC.

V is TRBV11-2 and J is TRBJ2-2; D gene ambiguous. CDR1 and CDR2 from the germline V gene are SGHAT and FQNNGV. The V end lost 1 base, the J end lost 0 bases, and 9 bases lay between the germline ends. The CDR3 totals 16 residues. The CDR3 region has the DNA TGTGCCAGCAGCTTAGTTGCAGGAACGAACACCGGGGAGCTGTTTTTT. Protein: CASSLVAGTNTGELFF.

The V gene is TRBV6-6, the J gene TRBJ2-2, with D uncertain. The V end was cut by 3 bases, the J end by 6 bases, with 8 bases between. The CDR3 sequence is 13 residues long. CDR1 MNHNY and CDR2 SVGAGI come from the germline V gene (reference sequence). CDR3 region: CASSYQSPGELFF. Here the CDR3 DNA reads TGTGCCAGCAGTTATCAGAGTCCCGGGGAGCTGTTTTTT.

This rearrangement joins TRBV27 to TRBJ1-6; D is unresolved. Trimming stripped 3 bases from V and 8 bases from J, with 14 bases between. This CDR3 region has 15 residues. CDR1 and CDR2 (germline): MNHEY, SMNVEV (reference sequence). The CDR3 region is CASSFLSENYSPLHF. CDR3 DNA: TGTGCCAGCAGTTTTCTCAGCGAGAACTATTCACCCCTCCACTTT.

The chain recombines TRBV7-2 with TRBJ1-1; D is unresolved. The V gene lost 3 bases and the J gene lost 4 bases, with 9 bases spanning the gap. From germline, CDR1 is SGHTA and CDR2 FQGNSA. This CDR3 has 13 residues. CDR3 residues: CASSFGSATEAFF. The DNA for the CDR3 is TGTGCCAGCAGCTTCGGGTCAGCCACTGAAGCTTTCTTT.

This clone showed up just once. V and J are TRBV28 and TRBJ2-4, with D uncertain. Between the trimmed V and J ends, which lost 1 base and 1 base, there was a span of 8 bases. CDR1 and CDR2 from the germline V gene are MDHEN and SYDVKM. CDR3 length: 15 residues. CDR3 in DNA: TGTGCCAGCAGTTTATCCGCCGGGGCCAAAAACATTCAGTACTTC. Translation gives CASSLSAGAKNIQYF.

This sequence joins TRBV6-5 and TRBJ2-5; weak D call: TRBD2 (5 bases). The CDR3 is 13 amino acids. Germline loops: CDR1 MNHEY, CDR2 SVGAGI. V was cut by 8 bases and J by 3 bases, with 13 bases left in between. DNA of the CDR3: TGTGCCAGCGCCGGGGATCCTAAAGAGACCCAGTACTTC. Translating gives CASAGDPKETQYF.

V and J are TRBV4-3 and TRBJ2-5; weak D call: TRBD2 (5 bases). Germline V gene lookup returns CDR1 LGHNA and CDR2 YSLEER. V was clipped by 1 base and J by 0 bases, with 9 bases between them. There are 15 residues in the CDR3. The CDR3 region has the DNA TGCGCCAGCAGCCAAGGAGGGCAGGACCAAGAGACCCAGTACTTC. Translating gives CASSQGGQDQETQYF.

The CDR3 coding sequence is TGTGCCAGAAGAAGGACAGGGGAAAACACCATATATTTT. This gives the protein CARRRTGENTIYF. The V gene is TRBV5-3, the J gene TRBJ1-3, with 9 nucleotides matching TRBD1. TRBV5-3 is flagged as an ORF with uncertain function. V gave up 5 bases and J gave up 6 bases; unmatched junction bases: 3. The CDR3 length is 13 residues.

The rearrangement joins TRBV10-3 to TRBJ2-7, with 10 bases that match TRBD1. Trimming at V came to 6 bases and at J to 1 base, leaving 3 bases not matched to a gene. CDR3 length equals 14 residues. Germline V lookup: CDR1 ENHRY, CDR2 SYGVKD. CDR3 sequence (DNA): TGTGCCATCAGGGACAGGGGGGGATCCTACGAGCAGTACTTC. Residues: CAIRDRGGSYEQYF.

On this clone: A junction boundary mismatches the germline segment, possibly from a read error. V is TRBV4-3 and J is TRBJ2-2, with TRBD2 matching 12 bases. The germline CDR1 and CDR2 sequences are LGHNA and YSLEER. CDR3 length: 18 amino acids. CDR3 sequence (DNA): TGCGCCAACAGCCAATTTCGGACTAGCGGGGCGAACACCGGGGAGCTGTTTTTT. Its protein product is CANSQFRTSGANTGELFF.

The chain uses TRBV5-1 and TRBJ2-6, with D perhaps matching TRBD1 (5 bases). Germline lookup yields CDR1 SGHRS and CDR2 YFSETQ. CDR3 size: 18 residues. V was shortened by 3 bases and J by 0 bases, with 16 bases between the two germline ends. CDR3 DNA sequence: TGCGCCAGCAGCTCCGGACACCTAGGAGCCTCTGGGGCCAACGTCCTGACTTTC. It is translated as CASSSGHLGASGANVLTF.

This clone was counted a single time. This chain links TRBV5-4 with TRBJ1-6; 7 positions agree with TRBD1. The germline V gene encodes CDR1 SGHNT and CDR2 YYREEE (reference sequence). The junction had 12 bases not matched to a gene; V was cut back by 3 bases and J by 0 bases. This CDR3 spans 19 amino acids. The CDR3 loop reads CASSSPQTGRDSYNSPLHF. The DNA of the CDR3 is TGTGCCAGCAGCTCCCCACAGACAGGGCGGGACTCCTATAATTCACCCCTCCACTTT.

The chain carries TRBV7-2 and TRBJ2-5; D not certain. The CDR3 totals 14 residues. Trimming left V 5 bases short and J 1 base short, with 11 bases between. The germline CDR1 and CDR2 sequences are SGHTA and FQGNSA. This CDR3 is CASSLASSQETQYF. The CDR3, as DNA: TGTGCCAGCAGCCTTGCGAGCTCCCAAGAGACCCAGTACTTC.

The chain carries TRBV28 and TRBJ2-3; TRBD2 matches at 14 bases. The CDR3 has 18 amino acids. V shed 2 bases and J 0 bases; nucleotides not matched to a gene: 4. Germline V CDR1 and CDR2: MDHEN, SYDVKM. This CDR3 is CASSLPGLAGASTDTQYF. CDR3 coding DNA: TGTGCCAGCAGTTTACCGGGACTAGCGGGAGCTAGCACAGATACGCAGTATTTT.

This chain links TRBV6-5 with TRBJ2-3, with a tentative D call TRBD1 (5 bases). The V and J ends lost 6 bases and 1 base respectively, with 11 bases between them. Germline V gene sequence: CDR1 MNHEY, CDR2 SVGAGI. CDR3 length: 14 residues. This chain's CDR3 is CASRRQTGTDTQYF. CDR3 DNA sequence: TGTGCCAGCAGACGACAGACTGGCACAGATACGCAGTATTTT.

CDR3 nucleotides: TGTGCCAGCAGTTTACAGGGACTCAATCAGCCCCAGCATTTT. It is translated as CASSLQGLNQPQHF. The chain uses TRBV27 and TRBJ1-5; TRBD1 is a possible D gene (5 bases). With 2 bases removed from V and 3 bases from J, the gap between germline ends came to 8 bases. The CDR3 is 14 amino acids. Germline loops: CDR1 MNHEY, CDR2 SMNVEV (reference sequence).

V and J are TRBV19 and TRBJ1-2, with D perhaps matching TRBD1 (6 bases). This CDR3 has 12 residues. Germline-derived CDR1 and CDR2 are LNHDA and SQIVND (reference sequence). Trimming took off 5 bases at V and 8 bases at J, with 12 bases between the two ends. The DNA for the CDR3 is TGTGCCAGTAGTGTCCCCGGGGGCGGCTACACCTTC. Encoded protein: CASSVPGGGYTF.

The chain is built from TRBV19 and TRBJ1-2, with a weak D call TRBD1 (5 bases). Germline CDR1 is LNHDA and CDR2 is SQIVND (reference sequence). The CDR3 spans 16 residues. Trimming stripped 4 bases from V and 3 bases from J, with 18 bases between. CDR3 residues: CASSTQMEVRDYGYTF. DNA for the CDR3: TGTGCCAGTAGTACCCAAATGGAGGTCAGGGACTATGGCTACACCTTC.

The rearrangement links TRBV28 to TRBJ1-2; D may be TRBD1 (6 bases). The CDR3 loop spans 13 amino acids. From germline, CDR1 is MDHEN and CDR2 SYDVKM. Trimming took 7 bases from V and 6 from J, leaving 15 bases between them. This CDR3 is CASTLTGIHGYTF. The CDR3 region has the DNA TGTGCCAGCACCCTCACAGGGATTCATGGCTACACCTTC.

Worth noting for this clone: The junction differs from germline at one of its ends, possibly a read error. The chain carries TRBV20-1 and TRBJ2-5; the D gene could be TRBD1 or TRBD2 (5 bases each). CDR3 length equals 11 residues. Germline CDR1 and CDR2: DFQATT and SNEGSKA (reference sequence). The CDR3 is CSARGEETQYF. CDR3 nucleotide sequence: TGCAGCGCTAGGGGAGAAGAGACCCAGTACTTC.

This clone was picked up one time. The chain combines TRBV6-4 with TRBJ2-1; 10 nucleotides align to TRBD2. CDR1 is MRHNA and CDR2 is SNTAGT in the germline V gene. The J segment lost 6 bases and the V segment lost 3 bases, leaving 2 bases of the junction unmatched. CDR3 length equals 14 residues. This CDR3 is CASSESGGANEQFF. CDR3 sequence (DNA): TGTGCCAGCAGTGAAAGCGGGGGGGCCAATGAGCAGTTCTTC.